This T cell receptor (beta chain) was sequenced for a study of OX40 agonist ivuxolimab in advanced cancers. Study as a whole: Of the participants, approximately 38% had some prior anti-PD-1, anti-PD-L1 or anti-CTLA-4 therapy, which was allowed.

Study conclusions and caveats: Researchers did not establish what antigens the expanded peripheral T cells target.

Of note for this clone: Its antigen is unknown.

Here immunoSEQ multiplex PCR was the method, and the copy in TCRdb shows in-frame clones only, minus some. The table has some 100,000 clones, around four fifths seen once; the top ten hold around 1.1%. Trimming cost V 1 base and J 5 bases, with 9 bases left between them. There are 14 residues in the CDR3. In germline, CDR1 is MDHEN, CDR2 SYDVKM. The receptor was derived from an adult with an advanced solid tumor such as melanoma, head and neck, liver or kidney cancer. This specimen was CD4+ or CD8+ T cells sorted from blood, taken in a trial of the OX40 agonist ivuxolimab. The genes are TRBV28 and TRBJ2-1; D gene ambiguous. CDR3 sequence reads: CASSLSRWDNEQFF. The CDR3 bases are TGTGCCAGCAGTTTATCTCGTTGGGACAATGAGCAGTTCTTC.